The 2 T cell receptor beta chains given below trace back to one sample, sequenced in a study of blood T cell repertoires in COVID-19. This table comes from immunoSEQ multiplex PCR, and its TCRdb copy is limited to in-frame clones, with some not included. The sample lists around 160,000 clones; 70% to 90% were seen once. Sequencing was performed on peripheral blood. Receptor source: a woman aged 55-70 years with COVID-19, enrolled during active disease.

The chain carries TRBV7-9 and TRBJ1-1, with D possibly TRBD1 on 5 matching bases. The CDR3 loop spans 13 amino acids. V lost 4 bases and J 5 bases, leaving 11 bases between the germline ends. Germline assignment: CDR1 SEHNR and CDR2 FQNEAQ (reference sequence). The CDR3 spells CASSSNQGTEAFF. The CDR3 nucleotides are TGTGCCAGCAGCTCCAACCAGGGAACTGAAGCTTTCTTT.

The chain links TRBV3-1 (or the pseudogene TRBV3-2) to TRBJ2-2, with a weak D call TRBD1 (5 bases). Trimming pared 3 bases from V and 6 bases from J, leaving 20 bases between. The CDR3 totals 17 residues. Germline CDR1 LGHDT, CDR2 YNNKEL (reference sequence). This CDR3 reads CASSHTSQGLRPGELFF. CDR3 nucleotides: TGTGCCAGCAGCCACACGTCGCAGGGCCTACGTCCCGGGGAGCTGTTTTTT.